The 25 T cell receptor beta chains below were found in one sample sequenced in a study of T cells in women clearing cervical HPV infection. The assay was immunoSEQ multiplex PCR, and TCRdb's table has in-frame clones only and misses some. The sample has tens of thousands of clones, and its top ten clones hold around 1.5%. Sequenced: blood buffy coat. The source is a woman between 18 and 75 years old with a cervical HPV16 infection that either progressed to CIN3+ or cleared (not recorded which).

About this clone: The DNA ends 3 residues before the CDR3 does, and the rest of the CDR3 is filled in from the germline J gene. The chain links TRBV20-1 to TRBJ1-2, with D possibly TRBD1 on 6 matching bases. Germline V gene data show CDR1 as DFQATT and CDR2 as SNEGSKA (reference sequence). The CDR3 runs to 12 residues. The CDR3 bases that were read are TGCAGTGCTAGAAGTGACAGGCGAGGC. Amino acids: CSARSDRRG. In full, the CDR3 reads CSARSDRRGYTF.

As for this clone: The CDR3 end is not reached by the read, which stops 3 residues before it; the germline J gene fills it in. The V and J genes are TRBV5-1 and TRBJ2-6, with 9 bases matching TRBD1. The CDR3 length is 16 residues. V trimming: 6 bases; J trimming: 0 bases; junction bases outside the gene matches: 4. Germline CDR1 and CDR2: SGHRS and YFSETQ. The sequenced CDR3 bases are TGCGCCAGCACGGTGACAGGGGGCTCTGGGGCCAACGTC. Amino acid sequence: CASTVTGGSGANV. The whole CDR3 protein reads CASTVTGGSGANVLTF.

Worth noting for this clone: Sequencing ends 3 residues short of the CDR3 end; the germline J gene provides the rest. J is TRBJ2-2 and V is TRBV19; D is uncertain. Germline V gene lookup returns CDR1 LNHDA and CDR2 SQIVND (reference sequence). The CDR3 extends over 13 amino acids. V gave up 3 bases and J gave up 3 bases, with 5 bases separating them. CDR3 DNA (partial): TGTGCCAGTAGTATCCTCTACACCGGGGAG. It specifies CASSILYTGE. The full CDR3 protein is CASSILYTGELFF.

Points on this clone: The read falls 3 residues short of the CDR3 end, and the missing part is taken from the germline J gene. This sequence joins TRBV4-2 and TRBJ2-1, with 7 bases aligning to TRBD2. The CDR3 has 17 residues. Germline CDR1 is LGHNA and CDR2 is YNFKEQ. With V trimmed by 0 bases and J by 0 bases, 5 bases remained unmatched. The CDR3 bases that were read are TGTGCCAGCAGCCAAGACCTACGCGGGAGCTCCTACAATGAG. This translates into CASSQDLRGSSYNE. The entire CDR3 is CASSQDLRGSSYNEQFF.

As for this clone: The CDR3 extends 3 residues past the end of the read, so its final part is completed from the germline J gene. The chain employs TRBV18 and TRBJ1-5; possibly TRBD1 for D (6 bases). Germline-derived CDR1 and CDR2 are KGHSH and LQKENI. V was clipped by 2 bases and J by 2 bases, with 7 bases between them. This CDR3 spans 14 amino acids. The part of the CDR3 DNA that was read is TGTGCCAGCTCACCATCAGGGGGCAATCAGCCC. It is translated as CASSPSGGNQP. The entire CDR3 is CASSPSGGNQPQHF. Variable domain in full (rest from reference TRBV18 and TRBJ1-5): NAGVMQNPRHLVRRRGQEARLRCSPMKGHSHVYWYRQLPEEGLKFMVYLQKENIIDESGMPKERFSAEFPKEGPSILRIQQVVRGDSAAYFCASSPSGGNQPQHFGDGTRLSIL.

Comment on this clone: Read coverage stops 3 residues before the CDR3 terminus; the germline J gene supplies the remainder. The chain combines TRBV2 with TRBJ2-7, with 9 positions matching TRBD1. Germline CDR1 SNHLY, CDR2 FYNNEI. V lost 5 bases to trimming and J lost 6 bases; unmatched junction nucleotides: 5. The CDR3 is 13 residues long. The CDR3 spells CASSLGQGGEQYF. Partial CDR3 DNA: TGTGCCAGCAGTTTGGGACAGGGCGGCGAG. Filled out from reference TRBV2 and TRBJ2-7, the complete variable domain reads EPEVTQTPSHQVTQMGQEVILRCVPISNHLYFYWYRQILGQKVEFLVSFYNNEISEKSEIFDDQFSVERPDGSNFTLKIRSTKLEDSAMYFCASSLGQGGEQYFGPGTRLTVT.

Details on this clone: The sequenced fragment ends 3 residues before the CDR3 boundary, so the rest is inferred from the germline J gene. The chain carries TRBV14 and TRBJ2-5; 7 bases match TRBD1. CDR3 length equals 16 residues. V was clipped by 1 base and J by 3 bases; unmatched bases: 8. The germline CDR1 and CDR2 sequences are SGHDN and FVKESK. The CDR3 spells CASSQARVDRKETQYF. CDR3 bases read: TGTGCCAGCAGCCAAGCTAGAGTGGACAGGAAAGAGACC.

Notes on this clone: From the germline J gene comes the end of the CDR3, since the read stops 3 residues before it. This chain links TRBV2 with TRBJ2-7; 8 bases line up with TRBD2. This CDR3 is built from 13 residues. V dropped 6 bases and J dropped 3; count of bases not matched to a gene: 4. CDR1 and CDR2 from the germline V gene are SNHLY and FYNNEI. CDR3 amino acids: CASRLAEIYEQYF. Partial CDR3 DNA: TGTGCCAGCAGACTAGCGGAGATCTACGAG.

Concerning this clone: From the germline J gene comes the end of the CDR3, since the read stops 3 residues before it. This chain uses TRBV20-1 with TRBJ2-7, with 11 bases aligning to TRBD2. Germline values: CDR1 DFQATT, CDR2 SNEGSKA (reference sequence). V lost 4 bases to trimming and J lost 2 bases; unmatched junction nucleotides: 4. The CDR3 is made up of 14 amino acids. CDR3 amino acids: CSAISSGGTYEQYF. Incomplete CDR3 DNA: TGCAGTGCTATTTCTAGCGGGGGGACCTACGAG.

Regarding this clone: The read ends 3 residues shy of where the CDR3 ends; the end is completed using the germline J gene. The chain carries TRBV7-2 and TRBJ2-7, with TRBD2 matching over 9 bases. Trimming at V came to 7 bases and at J to 2 bases, leaving 3 bases not matched to a gene. Germline lookup yields CDR1 SGHTA and CDR2 FQGNSA. CDR3 size: 13 residues. The sequenced part of the CDR3 DNA is TGTGCCAGCAAGATAGCGGGGGCCTACGAG. Translating it yields CASKIAGAYE. The whole CDR3 protein is CASKIAGAYEQYF.

In regard to this clone: Sequencing ends 3 residues short of the CDR3 end; the germline J gene provides the rest. The chain couples TRBV7-9 to TRBJ1-2; the D is unclear. The CDR3 is 13 residues long. The germline CDR1 and CDR2 sequences are SEHNR and FQNEAQ (reference sequence). The V end was cut by 7 bases, the J end by 1 base, with 10 bases between. CDR3 DNA (partial): TGTGCCAGCACCCTAGGAGATAACTATGGC. This gives the protein CASTLGDNYG. The full-length CDR3 reads as CASTLGDNYGYTF.

To note about this clone: The DNA ends 3 residues before the CDR3 does, and the rest of the CDR3 is filled in from the germline J gene. This chain connects TRBV12-3 or TRBV12-4 to TRBJ2-7, with D possibly being TRBD2 (6 bases). V lost 1 base and J 6 bases, leaving 13 bases between the germline ends. The CDR3 spans 14 residues. The sequenced CDR3 bases are TGTGCCAGCAGTTTAGGCAGCAGGAGGGGCGAG. This encodes CASSLGSRRGE. Given in full, the CDR3 is CASSLGSRRGEQYF.

In the case of this clone: The missing CDR3 end, 3 residues past where the read stops, is filled in from the germline J gene. This chain links TRBV20-1 with TRBJ2-7; 13 positions match TRBD2. The CDR3 totals 14 residues. From germline, CDR1 is DFQATT and CDR2 SNEGSKA (reference sequence). Trimming at V came to 5 bases and at J to 4 bases, leaving 5 bases not matched to a gene. Partial CDR3 DNA: TGCAGTGCTCTGACTAGCGGGAGGAAATACGAG. Its protein is CSALTSGRKYE. The whole CDR3 is CSALTSGRKYEQYF.

Of note for this clone: The read ends 3 residues before the CDR3 terminus; that terminus is restored from the germline J gene. The chain joins TRBV7-9 to TRBJ1-5; possibly TRBD1 for D (6 bases). From germline, CDR1 is SEHNR and CDR2 FQNEAQ (reference sequence). V was cut by 5 bases and J by 8 bases, with 19 bases left in between. The length of the CDR3 is 15 residues. The CDR3 DNA, read in part, is TGTGCCAGCAGCCCCGAGGCAGGGGTAGGAAAGCCC. Translating it yields CASSPEAGVGKP. In full, the CDR3 is CASSPEAGVGKPQHF. Drawing the rest from reference TRBV7-9 and TRBJ1-5, the complete variable domain is DTGVSQNPRHKITKRGQNVTFRCDPISEHNRLYWYRQTLGQGPEFLTYFQNEAQLEKSRLLSDRFSAERPKGSFSTLEIQRTEQGDSAMYLCASSPEAGVGKPQHFGDGTRLSIL.

A remark on this clone: The CDR3 goes on 3 residues after the read ends, and that part is filled in from the germline J gene. J is TRBJ2-7 and V is TRBV7-6; possibly TRBD1 for D (6 bases). CDR1 is SGHVS, CDR2 FNYEAQ, per germline. There are 13 residues in the CDR3. Between the trimmed V and J ends, which lost 5 bases and 5 bases, there was a span of 13 bases. CDR3 amino acids: CASSGYRAHEQYF. The part of the CDR3 DNA that was read is TGTGCCAGCAGCGGGTACAGGGCACACGAG.

Details on this clone: The read is 3 residues too short to cover the CDR3 end, so that end is filled in from the germline J gene. The gene calls are TRBV27 and TRBJ1-4; no clear D. The germline CDR1 and CDR2 sequences are MNHEY and SMNVEV (reference sequence). This CDR3 spans 15 amino acids. Between the trimmed V and J ends, which lost 7 bases and 5 bases, there was a span of 17 bases. This CDR3 reads CASTTPQGGNEKLFF. Incomplete CDR3 DNA: TGTGCCAGCACCACCCCCCAAGGCGGAAATGAAAAA.

As concerns this clone: From the germline J gene comes the end of the CDR3, since the read stops 3 residues before it. The V and J genes are TRBV20-1 and TRBJ1-5; the D gene is possibly TRBD1 (6 bases). Looked up from germline, CDR1 is DFQATT and CDR2 is SNEGSKA (reference sequence). The CDR3 contains 13 residues. Between the trimmed V and J ends, which lost 4 bases and 3 bases, there was a span of 10 bases. The part of the CDR3 DNA that was read is TGCAGTGCTATAACAGGGCTCAATCAGCCC. Translating it yields CSAITGLNQP. The full CDR3 sequence reads CSAITGLNQPQHF.

A note on this clone: The read finishes 3 residues shy of the CDR3 end, and the germline J gene is used to complete it. V is TRBV18 and J is TRBJ2-7; 7 bases match TRBD1. This CDR3 region has 15 residues. The V gene end was trimmed by 2 bases and the J gene end by 3 bases; junction bases not matched to a gene: 7. The germline CDR1 and CDR2 sequences are KGHSH and LQKENI. CDR3 residues: CASSPKGQMIYEQYF. The part of the CDR3 DNA that was read is TGTGCCAGCTCACCAAAGGGACAGATGATCTACGAG.

Note on this clone: The CDR3 end falls 3 residues outside the read, so it is completed with the germline J gene. The chain recombines TRBV6-4 with TRBJ2-4; 10 bases match TRBD1. The CDR3 runs 18 residues. Trimming removed 6 bases from V and 2 bases from J; junction bases left unmatched: 13. The germline V gene encodes CDR1 MRHNA and CDR2 SNTAGT. CDR3 DNA, as far as it was read: TGTGCCAGCAGCGACCGACAGGGGGCTATTGAATCCAAAAACATT. Residues: CASSDRQGAIESKNI. The full-length CDR3 reads as CASSDRQGAIESKNIQYF.

Comment on this clone: The DNA ends 3 residues before the CDR3 does, and the rest of the CDR3 is filled in from the germline J gene. The chain recombines TRBV28 with TRBJ2-1; D is unclear. Per germline, CDR1 MDHEN and CDR2 SYDVKM. V was trimmed by 10 bases and J by 0 bases, leaving 13 bases between them. This CDR3 contains 14 residues. CDR3 in amino acids: CAIAGRSSYNEQFF. The sequenced part of the CDR3 DNA is TGTGCCATTGCCGGTCGTAGCTCCTACAATGAG.

A note on this clone: The read comes to an end 3 residues before the CDR3 does, leaving the germline J gene to fill in the end. The chain combines TRBV5-1 with TRBJ2-2, with D perhaps matching TRBD2 (5 bases). The CDR3 extends over 15 amino acids. V dropped 1 base and J dropped 3 bases, with 10 bases sitting between them. CDR1 SGHRS and CDR2 YFSETQ come from the germline V gene. The DNA read from the CDR3 is TGCGCCAGCAGCTTGAGCCAGGACTACACCGGGGAG. It codes for CASSLSQDYTGE. The whole CDR3 protein reads CASSLSQDYTGELFF.

In regard to this clone: The read falls 3 residues short of the CDR3 end, and the missing part is taken from the germline J gene. This chain joins TRBV4-1 and TRBJ2-1; 8 nucleotides agree with TRBD2. Germline-derived CDR1 and CDR2 are MGHRA and YSYEKL. The CDR3 runs to 17 residues. J gave up 7 bases and V 3 bases, and 14 bases lay outside the gene matches. The covered CDR3 bases are TGCGCCAGCAGCCATGAAAGGCCCAGCGGGAGTATGAATGAG. Amino acid sequence: CASSHERPSGSMNE. The CDR3 in full is CASSHERPSGSMNEQFF.

The part of the CDR3 DNA that was read is TGCGCCAGCAGTGAGTCGAAATCAGGGTGGGTTAGCAATCAGCCC. Its translation is CASSESKSGWVSNQP. The whole CDR3 region reads CASSESKSGWVSNQPQHF. The chain combines TRBV10-2 with TRBJ1-5; a weak D match, TRBD1 (5 bases). The read falls 3 residues short of the CDR3 end, and the missing part is taken from the germline J gene. The germline V and J ends were trimmed by 0 bases and 0 bases, with 15 bases remaining between them. Germline V CDR1 and CDR2: WSHSY, SAAADI. The CDR3 contains 18 residues.

Notes on this clone: The CDR3 end is not reached by the read, which stops 3 residues before it; the germline J gene fills it in. The chain has TRBV7-2 and TRBJ1-3; no clear D gene. Germline V gene data show CDR1 as SGHTA and CDR2 as FQGNSA. CDR3 length: 14 residues. V was shortened by 3 bases and J by 2 bases, with 8 bases between the two germline ends. The CDR3 sequence: CASSLVRAGNTIYF. CDR3 DNA (partial): TGTGCCAGCAGCTTGGTTAGGGCTGGAAACACC. Based on the CDR3 plus reference TRBV7-2 and TRBJ1-3, the full variable domain is GAGVSQSPSNKVTEKGKDVELRCDPISGHTALYWYRQSLGQGLEFLIYFQGNSAPDKSGLPSDRFSAERTGGSVSTLTIQRTQQEDSAVYLCASSLVRAGNTIYFGEGSWLTVV.

About this clone: The sequenced fragment ends 3 residues before the CDR3 boundary, so the rest is inferred from the germline J gene. The chain couples TRBV6-2 or TRBV6-3 to TRBJ1-1, with 8 bases that match TRBD1. Germline CDR1 MNHEY, CDR2 SVGEGT. CDR3 length: 12 amino acids. J gave up 3 bases and V 6 bases, and 0 bases lay outside the gene matches. The CDR3 sequence: CASRDRDTEAFF. The sequenced part of the CDR3 DNA is TGTGCCAGCAGGGACAGGGACACTGAA.